Below, 5 T cell receptor beta chains from the same sample are listed, as sequenced in a study of blood T cell repertoires in COVID-19. Generated by immunoSEQ multiplex PCR, the TCRdb table keeps only in-frame clones and is missing some. The sample has some 300,000 clones, roughly 86% seen once; the top ten hold over 8.5%. Sample: PBMCs or T cells enriched from blood (not recorded which). Receptors originate from a woman aged 25 to 39 who had recovered from COVID-19.

This chain joins TRBV5-1 and TRBJ2-2; 8 bases are a match to TRBD2. Germline CDR1 and CDR2: SGHRS and YFSETQ. Losses at the gene ends were 4 bases for V and 6 bases for J; bases not matched to a gene: 11. This CDR3 is 16 amino acids long. This CDR3 reads CASSQTAGAVPGELFF. In DNA form, the CDR3 reads TGCGCCAGCAGCCAGACAGCGGGAGCGGTACCCGGGGAGCTGTTTTTT.

The V call is TRBV10-3, the J call TRBJ1-6; the match to TRBD1 covers 7 bases. The CDR3 extends over 15 amino acids. Germline V lookup: CDR1 ENHRY, CDR2 SYGVKD. After removal of 5 bases from V and 7 bases from J, the junction contained 8 bases not matched to a gene. CDR3 in DNA: TGTGCCATCAGTTACCGGGACAGCGAGAATTCACCCCTCCACTTT. It codes for CAISYRDSENSPLHF.

The V and J genes are TRBV10-1 and TRBJ2-1; D is unclear. The CDR3 totals 13 residues. Trimming took off 6 bases at V and 4 bases at J, with 10 bases between the two ends. CDR1 and CDR2 from the germline V gene are WNHNN and SYGVQD (reference sequence). The CDR3 loop is CASSALSYNEQFF. The CDR3, as DNA: TGCGCCAGCAGCGCGCTTTCATACAATGAGCAGTTCTTC.

CDR3 residues: CASSWRGEQFF. CDR3 DNA sequence: TGTGCCAGCAGCTGGAGAGGTGAGCAGTTCTTC. The chain is built from TRBV13 and TRBJ2-1; no firm D call. The V gene lost 4 bases and the J gene lost 9 bases, with 7 bases spanning the gap. Germline V CDR1 and CDR2: PRHDT, FYEKMQ (reference sequence). The CDR3 has 11 amino acids.

The chain is built from TRBV6-5 and TRBJ2-7; 8 bases map to TRBD2. V shed 8 bases and J 2 bases; nucleotides not matched to a gene: 2. Germline CDR1 MNHEY, CDR2 SVGAGI. The CDR3 spans 12 residues. The CDR3 loop reads CASGLATYEQYF. The CDR3, as DNA: TGTGCCAGCGGACTAGCCACCTACGAGCAGTACTTC.